These 10 T cell receptor beta chains originate from one sample sequenced in a study of T cell repertoires in cytomegalovirus infection. TCRdb reprocessed the reads with MiXCR, giving one entry per CDR3 protein. This sample has roughly 500,000 distinct CDR3 sequences, with roughly a third found just once. Antigens for these TCRs are unknown. Sequencing used cultured PBMCs, obtained from culture after CMV antigen stimulation. Every receptor here comes from a human donor in good health (CMV status not recorded). Some clones in this sample may be carry-over from other donors' samples.

There are a few counts of this clonotype. J is TRBJ2-2 and V is TRBV7-8; 8 nucleotides align to TRBD1. Germline V gene lookup returns CDR1 SGHVS and CDR2 FQNEAQ. The length of the CDR3 is 15 residues. V gave up 2 bases and J gave up 6 bases; unmatched junction bases: 5. CDR3 sequence: CASSLHGTGPGELFF. CDR3 sequence (DNA): TGTGCCAGCAGCTTACACGGGACAGGTCCCGGGGAGCTGTTTTTT.

This clonotype was seen more than once but under ten times. The chain links TRBV19 to TRBJ1-3; D unresolved. The CDR3 is made up of 17 amino acids. Germline CDR1 is LNHDA and CDR2 is SQIVND (reference sequence). V lost 9 bases and J 0 bases, leaving 21 bases between the germline ends. The CDR3 spells CASSPFWSETSGNTIYF. The CDR3 bases are TGTGCCAGCTCGCCGTTTTGGTCGGAAACCTCTGGAAACACCATATATTTT.

The genes are TRBV24-1 and TRBJ2-2; D not certain. The CDR3 totals 14 residues. Between the trimmed V and J ends, which lost 5 bases and 3 bases, there was a span of 9 bases. The germline V gene has CDR1 KGHDR and CDR2 SFDVKD. CDR3 protein: CATSVGLYTGELFF. DNA for the CDR3: TGTGCCACCAGTGTTGGGTTATACACCGGGGAGCTGTTTTTT.

J is TRBJ2-6 and V is TRBV4-1; 8 bases are shared with TRBD1. The CDR3 has 19 amino acids. The junction had 13 bases not matched to a gene; V was cut back by 4 bases and J by 2 bases. The germline V gene has CDR1 MGHRA and CDR2 YSYEKL. In DNA form, the CDR3 reads TGCGCCAGCAGCCCCGTCGGACAGGGAATCACGACTGGGGCCAACGTCCTGACTTTC. It specifies CASSPVGQGITTGANVLTF.

The chain uses TRBV4-3 and TRBJ2-7; no clear D gene. V was shortened by 2 bases and J by 3 bases, with 17 bases between the two germline ends. The germline V gene encodes CDR1 LGHNA and CDR2 YSLEER. The CDR3 length is 16 residues. CDR3 in amino acids: CASSQSAEPSFYEQYF. For the CDR3, the DNA is TGCGCCAGCAGCCAAAGTGCAGAACCATCCTTCTACGAGCAGTACTTC.

This clonotype was seen ten or more times. The chain is built from TRBV6-1 and TRBJ2-2; no firm D call. Germline V gene lookup returns CDR1 MNHNS and CDR2 SASEGT. Trimming removed 5 bases from V and 0 bases from J, with 10 bases in between. The CDR3 has 15 amino acids. The CDR3 is CASSPDGANTGELFF. CDR3 nucleotide sequence: TGTGCCAGCAGTCCGGACGGCGCGAACACCGGGGAGCTGTTTTTT.

The V call is TRBV7-9, the J call TRBJ2-7, with no clear D. The CDR3 covers 14 residues. Germline CDR1 reads SEHNR; CDR2 reads FQNEAQ (reference sequence). V gave up 0 bases and J gave up 0 bases, with 6 bases separating them. The CDR3: CASSLAQSSYEQYV. In DNA form, the CDR3 reads TGTGCCAGCAGCTTAGCACAGAGCTCCTACGAGCAGTACGTC.

The rearrangement links TRBV7-6 to TRBJ2-2; TRBD2 agrees at 8 bases. Germline assignment: CDR1 SGHVS and CDR2 FNYEAQ. The length of the CDR3 is 15 residues. V lost 5 bases, J lost 5 bases, and 7 bases stayed unmatched. The CDR3: CASSISGIWTGELFF. In nucleotides, the CDR3 is TGTGCCAGCAGCATTAGCGGGATCTGGACCGGGGAGCTGTTTTTT.

V usage is TRBV27 and J usage is TRBJ2-2; 12 nucleotides match TRBD1. CDR1 MNHEY and CDR2 SMNVEV come from the germline V gene (reference sequence). This CDR3 is built from 16 residues. V was pared by 6 bases and J by 7 bases, with 9 bases of the junction left unmatched. The CDR3 loop reads CASSSRDRGLDGELFF. For the CDR3, the DNA is TGTGCCAGCAGCTCACGGGACAGGGGGCTTGACGGGGAGCTGTTTTTT.

The rearrangement links TRBV10-3 to TRBJ1-5, with D maybe TRBD1 (5 bases). The length of the CDR3 is 16 residues. Trimming cost V 0 bases and J 4 bases, with 13 bases left between them. The germline V gene encodes CDR1 ENHRY and CDR2 SYGVKD. CDR3 DNA sequence: TGTGCCATCAGTGAGTCTCTGGGGGTGTTAAATCAGCCCCAGCATTTT. Amino acids: CAISESLGVLNQPQHF.